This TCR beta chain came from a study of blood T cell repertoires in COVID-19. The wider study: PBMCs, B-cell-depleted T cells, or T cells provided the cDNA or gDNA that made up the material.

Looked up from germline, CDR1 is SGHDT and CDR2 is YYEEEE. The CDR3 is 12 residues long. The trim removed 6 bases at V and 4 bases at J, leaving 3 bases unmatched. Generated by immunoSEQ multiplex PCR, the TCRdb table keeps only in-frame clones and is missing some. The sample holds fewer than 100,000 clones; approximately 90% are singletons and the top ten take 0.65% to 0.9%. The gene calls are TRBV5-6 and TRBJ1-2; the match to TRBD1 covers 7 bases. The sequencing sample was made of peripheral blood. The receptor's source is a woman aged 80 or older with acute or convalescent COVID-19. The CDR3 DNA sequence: TGTGCCAGCAATCAGGGGGGCTATGGCTACACCTTC. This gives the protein CASNQGGYGYTF.